The 14 T cell receptor beta chains below were found in one sample sequenced in a study of vaccination and CD4 T cells after COVID-19. Treatment meaning: approximately 9-day PBMC culture with coronavirus spike peptide pools or control peptides (ViraFEST assay). An Oncomine TCR Beta short-read assay was used to sequence the DNA from cultured CD4+ T cells. TCRdb processed the PCR reads anew with MiXCR; each CDR3 protein has one entry. Here the sample spans roughly 13,000 distinct CDR3 sequences, roughly 52% being singletons. These receptors lack a known antigen. The sequenced sample was CD4+ T cells from blood, cultured in vitro. The receptor source for this set is a human donor who had recovered from COVID-19.

This clonotype was seen a few times. V gene TRBV10-3 combines with J gene TRBJ1-6; no firm D call. The germline CDR1 and CDR2 sequences are ENHRY and SYGVKD. With 0 bases removed from V and 14 bases from J, the gap between germline ends came to 20 bases. The length of the CDR3 is 16 residues. In DNA form, the CDR3 reads TGTGCCATCAGTGAGTCGATTGCCGTCCCGGGTTCGTCCCTCCACTTT. It encodes CAISESIAVPGSSLHF.

By sample fraction, this clonotype is medium-sized. This rearrangement joins TRBV5-1 to TRBJ1-2; the match to TRBD1 covers 9 bases. The CDR3 extends over 15 amino acids. With V trimmed by 3 bases and J by 8 bases, 11 bases remained unmatched. From germline, CDR1 is SGHRS and CDR2 YFSETQ. CDR3 DNA sequence: TGCGCCAGCAGCTCGACACAGGGGGCGAACAGAGGCTACACCTTC. This codes for CASSSTQGANRGYTF.

This chain uses TRBV10-3 with TRBJ1-2, with 9 positions matching TRBD1. The germline V gene encodes CDR1 ENHRY and CDR2 SYGVKD. There are 15 residues in the CDR3. The junction had 7 bases not matched to a gene; V was cut back by 8 bases and J by 0 bases. The CDR3 DNA is TGTGCCATCCACGGACAGGGGTTCGCTAACTATGGCTACACCTTC. This gives the protein CAIHGQGFANYGYTF.

The genes are TRBV4-3 and TRBJ2-7, with 8 nucleotides matching TRBD2. The length of the CDR3 is 16 residues. Germline CDR1 LGHNA, CDR2 YSLEER. V trimming: 0 bases; J trimming: 4 bases; junction bases outside the gene matches: 8. The CDR3 sequence: CASSQDQGLAVYEQYF. In DNA, the CDR3 is TGCGCCAGCAGCCAAGACCAAGGACTAGCAGTATACGAGCAGTACTTC.

In this sample, this clonotype turned up a few times. CDR3 sequence reads: CASSQGGQDNEQFF. CDR3 bases: TGTGCCAGCAGCCAAGGCGGTCAGGACAATGAGCAGTTCTTC. The rearrangement joins TRBV14 to TRBJ2-1; D is unclear. Per the germline V gene, CDR1 is SGHDN and CDR2 is FVKESK. The CDR3 length is 14 residues. V lost 1 base and J 5 bases, leaving 9 bases between the germline ends.

The gene calls are TRBV7-8 and TRBJ2-7, with 11 nucleotides matching TRBD1. This CDR3 is built from 16 residues. V was clipped by 0 bases and J by 3 bases; unmatched bases: 4. Germline V lookup: CDR1 SGHVS, CDR2 FQNEAQ. The CDR3 protein is CASSLALGQGGYEQYF. As DNA, the CDR3 is TGTGCCAGCAGCTTAGCCCTGGGACAGGGGGGCTACGAGCAGTACTTC.

The V call is TRBV12-3 or TRBV12-4, the J call TRBJ2-2; 12 nucleotides line up with TRBD2. CDR3 length: 17 amino acids. V dropped 5 bases and J dropped 3; count of bases not matched to a gene: 7. CDR3 DNA sequence: TGTGCCAGCAGTACCCTAGCGGGGGGGAATTACACCGGGGAGCTGTTTTTT. Protein sequence: CASSTLAGGNYTGELFF.

This chain connects TRBV7-6 to TRBJ1-1; D ambiguous. V was clipped by 1 base and J by 1 base, with 10 bases between them. Germline CDR1 is SGHVS and CDR2 is FNYEAQ. The CDR3 is made up of 15 amino acids. The CDR3 loop is CASSLGAGTNTEAFF. The CDR3 DNA follows: TGTGCCAGCAGCTTAGGGGCAGGAACGAACACTGAAGCTTTCTTT.

The chain uses TRBV20-1 and TRBJ2-3, with 10 bases identical to TRBD2. The junction had 21 bases not matched to a gene; V was cut back by 7 bases and J by 2 bases. Germline values: CDR1 DFQATT, CDR2 SNEGSKA (reference sequence). The CDR3 loop spans 19 amino acids. This CDR3 is CSVRRGSGGPGSSTDTQYF. CDR3 sequence (DNA): TGCAGTGTCCGAAGGGGTAGCGGGGGGCCGGGATCCTCCACAGATACGCAGTATTTT.

V usage is TRBV3-1 and J usage is TRBJ1-2; D is perhaps TRBD1 (6 bases). CDR3 length equals 15 residues. Germline CDR1 LGHDT, CDR2 YNNKEL (reference sequence). The V end was cut by 4 bases, the J end by 4 bases, with 16 bases between. This CDR3 reads CASSPQQGSFYGYTF. As DNA, the CDR3 is TGTGCCAGCAGCCCTCAACAGGGTTCTTTCTATGGCTACACCTTC. Together with reference TRBV3-1 and TRBJ1-2, the CDR3 gives the full variable domain: DTAVSQTPKYLVTQMGNDKSIKCEQNLGHDTMYWYKQDSKKFLKIMFSYNNKELIINETVPNRFSPKSPDKAHLNLHINSLELGDSAVYFCASSPQQGSFYGYTFGSGTRLTVV.

The chain couples TRBV10-1 to TRBJ2-1; TRBD1 matches 9 bases. V lost 4 bases and J lost 6; bases outside the gene matches: 7. Germline CDR1 WNHNN, CDR2 SYGVQD (reference sequence). CDR3 length: 15 residues. The CDR3 protein is CASSGRTGVGNEQFF. DNA of the CDR3: TGCGCCAGCAGTGGAAGGACAGGGGTAGGCAATGAGCAGTTCTTC.

This rearrangement joins TRBV10-1 to TRBJ1-3; TRBD1 is a possible D gene (5 bases). CDR3 length: 15 amino acids. The V gene lost 3 bases and the J gene lost 1 base, with 10 bases spanning the gap. The germline CDR1 and CDR2 sequences are WNHNN and SYGVQD (reference sequence). DNA for the CDR3: TGCGCCAGCAGTGAATCTTCAGGGTCTGGAAACACCATATATTTT. It codes for CASSESSGSGNTIYF.

This clonotype has more than one count but fewer than ten. The rearrangement joins TRBV27 to TRBJ2-1; D remains unclear. The V gene's germline CDR1 is MNHEY and CDR2 SMNVEV (reference sequence). The V end was cut by 10 bases, the J end by 3 bases, with 13 bases between. The CDR3 has 13 residues. The CDR3, as DNA: TGTGCCACTAGACTTCCGAACTACAATGAGCAGTTCTTC. It codes for CATRLPNYNEQFF.

Only one count was recorded for this clonotype. The chain links TRBV7-6 to TRBJ2-7, with 8 nucleotides matching TRBD1. This CDR3 has 14 residues. Losses at the gene ends were 5 bases for V and 2 bases for J; bases not matched to a gene: 5. Germline-derived CDR1 and CDR2 are SGHVS and FNYEAQ. CDR3 amino acids: CASSPRTGTYEQYF. CDR3 in DNA: TGTGCCAGCAGCCCTCGGACAGGGACCTACGAGCAGTACTTC.